The next 10 T cell receptor beta chains were all read from a single sample in a study of CD8+CD57+ T cells in acquired aplastic anemia. The sequenced patients had an expansion of CD8+CD57+ cells seen by flow cytometry. Both TCR beta VDJ combination and CDR3 sequence profiling were carried out. Genomic DNA was the template for this profiling. TCRdb re-analysed the reads in MiXCR, keeping a single row per CDR3 protein. Altogether approximately 190,000 distinct CDR3 sequences are present, around 47% being singletons, with the ten largest covering approximately 9.7%. Sequenced sample: sorted CD4+, CD8+, or CD8+CD57+ T cells (not recorded which) from PBMCs. These receptors were taken from a human donor with aplastic anemia.

This clonotype was counted between two and nine times. J is TRBJ1-2 and V is TRBV24-1; TRBD1 aligns across 10 bases. The germline gives CDR1 KGHDR, CDR2 SFDVKD. The length of the CDR3 is 17 residues. V was pared by 2 bases and J by 5 bases, with 10 bases of the junction left unmatched. In nucleotides, the CDR3 is TGTGCCACCAGTGATTCGAGACGACAGGGGGCAAGATATGGCTACACCTTC. Protein sequence: CATSDSRRQGARYGYTF.

This clonotype appeared once. This chain links TRBV10-3 with TRBJ1-2; 8 bases align to TRBD1. Trimming removed 6 bases from V and 4 bases from J; junction bases left unmatched: 10. The CDR3 covers 15 residues. Germline assignment: CDR1 ENHRY and CDR2 SYGVKD. The CDR3: CAIRAGTGGSYGYTF. The CDR3 DNA reads TGTGCCATCAGGGCCGGGACAGGCGGTAGCTATGGCTACACCTTC.

As concerns this clonotype: A read error may produce the germline difference seen at one junction end. The chain combines TRBV10-3 with TRBJ2-5; 7 nucleotides match TRBD1. Germline V gives CDR1 ENHRY, CDR2 SYGVKD. This CDR3 is built from 14 residues. CDR3 sequence (DNA): TGTGCCATCAGCGCAACAGGGGTAACGGAGACCCGGTACTTC. Translating gives CAISATGVTETRYF.

There are a few counts of this clonotype. V and J are TRBV10-1 and TRBJ2-7; D gene unclear. Germline CDR1 is WNHNN and CDR2 is SYGVQD (reference sequence). Trimming cost V 8 bases and J 0 bases, with 11 bases left between them. The CDR3 contains 13 residues. The CDR3 DNA reads as TGCGCCAGCCGTGTAAGGATCTCCTACGAGCAGTACTTC. This translates into CASRVRISYEQYF.

This clonotype was observed at least ten times. V usage is TRBV9 and J usage is TRBJ2-3; D gene uncertain. Germline V gene data show CDR1 as SGDLS and CDR2 as YYNGEE. This CDR3 spans 14 amino acids. Trimming pared 0 bases from V and 0 bases from J, leaving 5 bases between. Here the CDR3 DNA reads TGTGCCAGCAGCGTAGACACTAGCACAGATACGCAGTATTTT. Its protein product is CASSVDTSTDTQYF.

The chain combines TRBV5-4 with TRBJ2-7, with TRBD2 identical over 9 bases. Germline CDR1 and CDR2: SGHNT and YYREEE (reference sequence). This CDR3 spans 15 amino acids. V was pared by 0 bases and J by 4 bases, with 5 bases of the junction left unmatched. This chain's CDR3 is CASSLAVAGAYEQYF. The CDR3, as DNA: TGTGCCAGCAGCTTGGCTGTAGCGGGAGCATACGAGCAGTACTTC.

This clonotype was counted many times. V is TRBV2 and J is TRBJ1-1; weak D call: TRBD1 (5 bases). V lost 2 bases and J lost 5, with 15 bases in between. CDR1 SNHLY and CDR2 FYNNEI come from the germline V gene. This CDR3 is built from 15 residues. CDR3 residues: CASSETLGVGTEAFF. DNA of the CDR3: TGTGCCAGCAGTGAAACCCTGGGGGTTGGAACTGAAGCTTTCTTT.

This clonotype has more than one count but fewer than ten. The rearrangement links TRBV10-3 to TRBJ2-7; the D gene is possibly TRBD1 (7 bases). The CDR3 is 12 residues long. V was pared by 8 bases and J by 7 bases, with 15 bases between. Germline CDR1 reads ENHRY; CDR2 reads SYGVKD. CDR3 nucleotide sequence: TGTGCCATCGATGAGGGGGCGGGAGAGCAGTACTTC. Translation gives CAIDEGAGEQYF.

This clonotype was seen repeatedly, ten times or more. The J gene is TRBJ1-1, the V gene TRBV13; the D is unclear. Germline CDR1 is PRHDT and CDR2 is FYEKMQ (reference sequence). CDR3 length equals 12 residues. V shed 2 bases and J shed 7 bases, with 8 bases lying between them. CDR3 nucleotide sequence: TGTGCCAGCAGCTTATCGGGAGTTGAAGCTTTCTTT. Amino acids: CASSLSGVEAFF.

This clonotype came up a few times. J is TRBJ1-2 and V is TRBV15, with D unclear. Trimming pared 8 bases from V and 1 base from J, leaving 11 bases between. The germline CDR1 and CDR2 sequences are LNHNV and YYDKDF (reference sequence). The CDR3 covers 13 residues. Here the CDR3 reads CATEPRNNYGYTF. The CDR3 nucleotides are TGTGCCACCGAGCCCAGGAATAACTATGGCTACACCTTC.